The 25 T cell receptor beta chains listed next were all sequenced from one sample in a study of CD8 T cells in ankylosing spondylitis. Each CDR3 protein is one row after TCRdb ran MiXCR on the 5' RACE reads. This sample has about 260,000 distinct CDR3 sequences, with around 19% found just once. What was sequenced was blood, either unsorted or a sorted T cell fraction (not recorded which). The receptors shown here come from a male donor with ankylosing spondylitis or in good health (not recorded which).

Only a few counts were recorded for this clonotype. The V call is TRBV5-1, the J call TRBJ2-3; a weak D match, TRBD2 (5 bases). The CDR3 spans 15 residues. Trimming removed 0 bases from V and 2 bases from J, with 10 bases in between. Per germline, CDR1 SGHRS and CDR2 YFSETQ. The CDR3 DNA sequence: TGCGCCAGCAGCTTGGGAGCGGTATACACAGATACGCAGTATTTT. It yields the protein CASSLGAVYTDTQYF.

This chain connects TRBV28 to TRBJ1-3; D remains unclear. The CDR3 sequence is 16 residues long. CDR1 MDHEN and CDR2 SYDVKM come from the germline V gene. The V gene lost 2 bases and the J gene lost 0 bases, with 11 bases spanning the gap. The CDR3 spells CASSLPLSASGNTIYF. In DNA, the CDR3 is TGTGCCAGCAGTTTACCCTTGTCGGCCTCTGGAAACACCATATATTTT.

The chain employs TRBV18 and TRBJ1-1, with TRBD1 identical over 7 bases. Germline lookup yields CDR1 KGHSH and CDR2 LQKENI. The CDR3 is made up of 14 amino acids. The ends lost 5 bases at V and 7 bases at J; junction bases unmatched: 10. CDR3 protein: CASSRGQAPLEAFF. The CDR3 DNA sequence: TGTGCCAGCTCAAGGGGGCAGGCTCCCCTTGAAGCTTTCTTT.

The sample holds a few counts of this clonotype. The chain couples TRBV29-1 to TRBJ2-1; TRBD2 matches 9 bases. Germline assignment: CDR1 SQVTM and CDR2 ANQGSEA. The V segment lost 5 bases and the J segment 1 base; nucleotides outside the gene matches: 12. The CDR3 has 17 amino acids. The CDR3 spells CSVPPSGTMMSYNEQFF. Written as DNA, the CDR3 is TGCAGCGTTCCCCCTAGCGGGACTATGATGTCCTACAATGAGCAGTTCTTC.

This clonotype was detected a few times. V is TRBV24-1 and J is TRBJ1-6; TRBD1 matches 7 bases. Germline V CDR1 and CDR2: KGHDR, SFDVKD. This CDR3 contains 19 residues. V trimming: 8 bases; J trimming: 4 bases; junction bases outside the gene matches: 19. The CDR3 coding sequence is TGTGCCACCAACAGGACCGGGACAGCCAAGCCTCATTATAATTCACCCCTCCACTTT. It is translated as CATNRTGTAKPHYNSPLHF.

This clonotype was observed at least ten times. The rearrangement uses TRBV12-3 or TRBV12-4 and TRBJ1-2, with D maybe TRBD1 (6 bases). The CDR3 consists of 11 residues. V was clipped by 3 bases and J by 8 bases, with 7 bases between them. The CDR3 coding sequence is TGTGCCAGCAGTTTCAGGGGAGGCTACACCTTC. Translation gives CASSFRGGYTF.

The CDR3 DNA follows: TGTGCCACCAGCACCAGCACAGATACGCAGTATTTT. It specifies CATSTSTDTQYF. The rearrangement links TRBV15 to TRBJ2-3; D is ambiguous. Trimming took 4 bases from V and 0 from J, leaving 2 bases between them. CDR3 size: 12 residues. Germline V CDR1 and CDR2: LNHNV, YYDKDF (reference sequence).

V gene TRBV12-3 or TRBV12-4 combines with J gene TRBJ2-1; D possibly corresponds to TRBD1 (6 bases). Deletions cut 6 bases from V and 10 bases from J, with 16 bases between. The CDR3 is 13 residues long. The CDR3 sequence: CASRKTDSGEQFF. DNA for the CDR3: TGTGCCAGCAGGAAAACGGACAGCGGAGAGCAGTTCTTC.

This clonotype was detected only a few times. In nucleotides, the CDR3 is TGCAGTGCCGCCGGGGAAGCCAAAAACATTCAGTACTTC. It translates to CSAAGEAKNIQYF. The chain couples TRBV20-1 to TRBJ2-4; TRBD2 might be the D (5 bases). In germline, CDR1 is DFQATT, CDR2 SNEGSKA (reference sequence). Deletions cut 6 bases from V and 0 bases from J, with 9 bases between. The length of the CDR3 is 13 residues.

This sequence joins TRBV29-1 and TRBJ2-5; TRBD1 agrees at 7 bases. V trimming: 1 base; J trimming: 4 bases; junction bases outside the gene matches: 3. Germline values: CDR1 SQVTM, CDR2 ANQGSEA. CDR3 size: 13 residues. CDR3 sequence: CSVEGTGGETQYF. CDR3 nucleotides: TGCAGCGTTGAAGGGACAGGAGGAGAGACCCAGTACTTC.

The rearrangement uses TRBV15 and TRBJ2-6; D is possibly TRBD2 (6 bases). This CDR3 has 15 amino acids. The germline V and J ends were trimmed by 1 base and 2 bases, with 6 bases remaining between them. Germline CDR1 and CDR2: LNHNV and YYDKDF (reference sequence). CDR3 residues: CATSRAGAGANVLTF. The CDR3 region has the DNA TGTGCCACCAGCAGAGCGGGGGCTGGGGCCAACGTCCTGACTTTC.

The J gene is TRBJ2-2, the V gene TRBV5-1; TRBD1 is a possible D gene (6 bases). V was pared by 9 bases and J by 2 bases, with 11 bases between. CDR3 length: 13 amino acids. Germline CDR1 and CDR2: SGHRS and YFSETQ. CDR3 sequence: CATRTVNTGELFF. CDR3 coding DNA: TGCGCCACCAGGACAGTTAACACCGGGGAGCTGTTTTTT.

The table lists this clonotype with a few counts. This chain uses TRBV12-3 or TRBV12-4 with TRBJ2-2; TRBD2 agrees at 10 bases. This CDR3 region has 15 residues. With V trimmed by 6 bases and J by 4 bases, 5 bases remained unmatched. CDR3 residues: CASSKLAGSTGELFF. CDR3 DNA: TGTGCCAGCAGCAAACTAGCGGGGTCCACCGGGGAGCTGTTTTTT.

Worth noting for this clonotype: One base away lies a much larger clone, so this may be a sequencing read error. The chain joins TRBV29-1 to TRBJ2-1; TRBD2 aligns across 15 bases. The CDR3 is made up of 18 amino acids. CDR1 and CDR2 (germline): SQVTM, ANQGSEA. CDR3 bases: TGCAGCGTTGAAGGCGGGACTAGCGGGGGGAGCTCCCACAATGAGCAGTTCTTC. It encodes CSVEGGTSGGSSHNEQFF.

This clonotype was picked up many times. J is TRBJ2-1 and V is TRBV4-1, with TRBD1 matching 8 bases. Germline values: CDR1 MGHRA, CDR2 YSYEKL. This CDR3 contains 13 residues. V lost 0 bases, J lost 11 bases, and 3 bases stayed unmatched. The CDR3 sequence: CASSQDGTGQQFF. The CDR3 DNA is TGCGCCAGCAGCCAAGATGGGACAGGTCAGCAGTTCTTC.

This rearrangement joins TRBV5-6 to TRBJ1-3; possibly TRBD1 for D (6 bases). Germline-derived CDR1 and CDR2 are SGHDT and YYEEEE. The V end lost 3 bases, the J end lost 3 bases, and 10 bases lay between the germline ends. The CDR3 runs 14 residues. CDR3 region: CASSYGTLGNTIYF. The CDR3 DNA reads as TGTGCCAGCAGCTACGGGACACTTGGAAACACCATATATTTT.

The chain employs TRBV12-3 or TRBV12-4 and TRBJ2-3, with 8 bases identical to TRBD1. There are 12 residues in the CDR3. Trimming cost V 7 bases and J 6 bases; bases outside gene matches: 3. CDR3 loop: CASNDRGDTQYF. The CDR3 DNA reads as TGTGCCAGCAACGACAGGGGTGATACGCAGTATTTT.

Many counts were recorded for this clonotype. The chain couples TRBV5-4 to TRBJ1-1; D not certain. V was pared by 3 bases and J by 3 bases, with 12 bases between. This CDR3 is 14 amino acids long. Germline-derived CDR1 and CDR2 are SGHNT and YYREEE (reference sequence). DNA for the CDR3: TGTGCCAGCAGCTCGGAGGGAGGGTACACTGAAGCTTTCTTT. Encoded protein: CASSSEGGYTEAFF.

This clonotype was seen at least ten times. The chain couples TRBV12-3 or TRBV12-4 to TRBJ2-7, with TRBD1 matching over 7 bases. V gave up 6 bases and J gave up 0 bases; unmatched junction bases: 5. The CDR3 runs to 14 residues. CDR3 DNA sequence: TGTGCCAGCAGCCCCGGGACAGCCTCCTACGAGCAGTACGTC. Protein sequence: CASSPGTASYEQYV.

The chain carries TRBV12-3 or TRBV12-4 and TRBJ1-6; D unclear. The CDR3 covers 14 residues. V was cut by 5 bases and J by 8 bases, with 13 bases left in between. The CDR3 DNA reads as TGTGCCAGCAGTCCGCGGGCGGCTGATTCACCCCTCCACTTT. Protein product: CASSPRAADSPLHF.

The V and J genes are TRBV12-3 or TRBV12-4 and TRBJ1-5; TRBD1 is a possible D gene (6 bases). Trimming shortened V by 4 bases and J by 5 bases, and 15 bases separated the two germline ends. This CDR3 is 15 amino acids long. As DNA, the CDR3 is TGTGCCAGCAGTTCCTCCAGGGGATACGATCAGCCCCAGCATTTT. Translating gives CASSSSRGYDQPQHF.

This clonotype appeared a single time. The chain carries TRBV6-2 or TRBV6-3 and TRBJ1-5, with D unresolved. Between the trimmed V and J ends, which lost 7 bases and 1 base, there was a span of 14 bases. The CDR3 has 15 residues. Germline values: CDR1 MNHEY, CDR2 SVGEGT. CDR3 DNA: TGTGCCAGCAAACTGGAGGGCGAGAGCAATCAGCCCCAGCATTTT. Translation gives CASKLEGESNQPQHF.

This clonotype has a handful of counts. V and J are TRBV5-1 and TRBJ1-1; D call uncertain. CDR1 SGHRS and CDR2 YFSETQ come from the germline V gene. V was cut by 1 base and J by 0 bases, with 19 bases left in between. The CDR3 extends over 18 amino acids. In DNA, the CDR3 is TGCGCCAGCAGCTTGTTAGGACCCCTCGGGCCTATGAACACTGAAGCTTTCTTT. Protein product: CASSLLGPLGPMNTEAFF.

This clonotype was seen a few times. The CDR3 reads CASSLTVSGANVLTF. CDR3 sequence (DNA): TGCGCCAGCAGCTTGACAGTCTCTGGGGCCAACGTCCTGACTTTC. This chain connects TRBV5-1 to TRBJ2-6; D is unclear. V shed 1 base and J shed 0 bases, with 5 bases lying between them. From germline, CDR1 is SGHRS and CDR2 YFSETQ. The CDR3 has 15 amino acids.

In this sample, this clonotype turned up many times. The gene calls are TRBV20-1 and TRBJ1-6; possibly TRBD1 for D (5 bases). Trimming pared 6 bases from V and 4 bases from J, leaving 10 bases between. This CDR3 comprises 13 residues. Germline V CDR1 and CDR2: DFQATT, SNEGSKA (reference sequence). The CDR3 nucleotides are TGCAGTGCCAAGGACACATATAATTCACCCCTCCACTTT. Translation gives CSAKDTYNSPLHF.